This T cell receptor (beta chain) came from a study of radiation and T cells in renal cell carcinoma. This sample's time point: blood 4 weeks post-SBRT, at nephrectomy. Treatment reported: 15 Gy SBRT to primary tumor, nephrectomy 4 weeks later. Nephrectomy followed 15 Gy stereotactic body radiation by 4 weeks. The tumor was a clear cell renal cell carcinoma. This CDR3 has 16 residues. Germline trimming cut 4 bases from V and 7 bases from J; bases unmatched to any gene: 12. Germline assignment: CDR1 SGHRS and CDR2 YFSETQ. This clone appeared once. Its cognate antigen is unknown. The study, taken as a whole, reports: In blood, top tumor clones expanded by 2 weeks, shrinking by 4. Pretreatment tumor biopsies were lacking, so baseline clonotypes are unknown.

The protocol was immunoSEQ multiplex PCR, while the TCRdb copy is restricted to in-frame clones and leaves out a portion. The table has tens of thousands of clones, approximately 86% seen once; the top ten hold approximately 8.6%. Material: blood, obtained from a patient whose treatment included radiotherapy and nephrectomy. The clonotype was recovered from a man in his fifties with renal cell carcinoma. V usage is TRBV5-1 and J usage is TRBJ2-2; 8 bases match TRBD1. CDR3 residues: CASSENPQGAGGELFF. DNA for the CDR3: TGCGCCAGCAGCGAAAACCCCCAGGGGGCCGGCGGGGAGCTGTTTTTT.